This T cell receptor (beta chain) was identified during a study of cytotoxic CD8 clonotypes in ibrutinib-treated CLL. Sequencing was performed with immunoSEQ multiplex PCR; in TCRdb, only in-frame clones are kept and a portion is missing. The sample lists about 200,000 clones; 70% were seen once. Germline V gene data show CDR1 as SGHVS and CDR2 as FQNEAQ. The V end lost 5 bases, the J end lost 8 bases, and 9 bases lay between the germline ends. The CDR3 spans 12 residues. The chain employs TRBV7-8 and TRBJ2-2, with a possible D match to TRBD2 (6 bases). This specimen was PBMCs, taken after 12 months of ibrutinib treatment. This receptor was taken from a human donor with chronic lymphocytic leukemia. The CDR3 bases are TGTGCCAGCAGCCCCGGGGGTGGGGAGCTGTTTTTT. Translating it yields CASSPGGGELFF.